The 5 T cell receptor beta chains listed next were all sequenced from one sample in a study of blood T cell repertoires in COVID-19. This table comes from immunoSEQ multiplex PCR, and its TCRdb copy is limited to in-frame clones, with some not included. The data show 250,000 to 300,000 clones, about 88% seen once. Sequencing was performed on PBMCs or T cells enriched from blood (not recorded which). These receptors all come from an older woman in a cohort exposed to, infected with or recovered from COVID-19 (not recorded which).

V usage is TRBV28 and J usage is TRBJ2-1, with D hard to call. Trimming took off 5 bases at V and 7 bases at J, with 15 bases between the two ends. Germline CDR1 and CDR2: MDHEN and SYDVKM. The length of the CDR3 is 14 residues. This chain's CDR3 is CASSPSLGSNEQFF. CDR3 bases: TGTGCCAGCAGTCCGTCCCTAGGTTCGAATGAGCAGTTCTTC.

The CDR3 loop is CASSIGGGAKDQPQHF. DNA for the CDR3: TGTGCCAGTAGTATAGGAGGCGGGGCTAAGGATCAGCCCCAGCATTTT. V gene TRBV19 combines with J gene TRBJ1-5; D may be TRBD1 (5 bases). Per the germline V gene, CDR1 is LNHDA and CDR2 is SQIVND (reference sequence). The CDR3 has 16 residues. V lost 1 base and J 5 bases, leaving 15 bases between the germline ends.

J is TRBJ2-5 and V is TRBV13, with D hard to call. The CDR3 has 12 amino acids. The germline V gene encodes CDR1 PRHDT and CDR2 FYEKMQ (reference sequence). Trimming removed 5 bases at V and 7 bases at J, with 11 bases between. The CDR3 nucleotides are TGTGCCAGCAGCAACCGAGCTGGGACCCAGTACTTC. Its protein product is CASSNRAGTQYF.

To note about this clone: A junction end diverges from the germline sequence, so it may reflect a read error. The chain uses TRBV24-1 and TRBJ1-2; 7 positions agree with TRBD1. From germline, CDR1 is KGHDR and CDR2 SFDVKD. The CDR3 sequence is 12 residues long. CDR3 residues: CATSALDRSLSF. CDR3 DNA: TGTGCCACCAGTGCCCTGGACAGGTCCCTCTCCTTC.

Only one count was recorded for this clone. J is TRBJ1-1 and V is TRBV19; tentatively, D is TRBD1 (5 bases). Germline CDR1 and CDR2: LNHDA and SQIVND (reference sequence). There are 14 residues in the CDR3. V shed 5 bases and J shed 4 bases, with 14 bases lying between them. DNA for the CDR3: TGTGCCAGTAGTGACCCGGGACTCGGCACTGAAGCTTTCTTT. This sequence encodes CASSDPGLGTEAFF.